These 11 T cell receptor beta chains came from one sample sequenced in a study of blood T cell repertoires in COVID-19 (dated by TCRdb to 2020 to 2021). Library prep was done by the immunoSEQ multiplex PCR assay. The immuneACCESS repertoire file appears here via TCRdb, limited to in-frame rearrangements. These files lack a portion of the clones; in checked studies, under half of the deficit traces to unresolved V genes, and the cause of the others is not known. Counted in this sample were under 150,000 clones; approximately 80% of them appeared once. Approximately 6.1% of the sample is in the top ten clones. The sequencing sample was made of peripheral blood. All receptors come from a human donor in a cohort sampled during active COVID-19.

The chain couples TRBV2 to TRBJ2-7; D is undetermined. The CDR3 extends over 14 amino acids. The V gene's germline CDR1 is SNHLY and CDR2 FYNNEI. V lost 6 bases and J lost 0, with 12 bases in between. The CDR3 loop reads CASRPRISSYEQYF. The CDR3 DNA sequence: TGTGCCAGCAGGCCCCGCATCAGCTCCTACGAGCAGTACTTC.

This clone was counted only a few times. The genes are TRBV2 and TRBJ1-5; D not certain. The germline gives CDR1 SNHLY, CDR2 FYNNEI. Between the trimmed V and J ends, which lost 4 bases and 3 bases, there was a span of 7 bases. The CDR3 spans 13 residues. CDR3 sequence (DNA): TGTGCCAGCAGTGCAGGCCTCAATCAGCCCCAGCATTTT. Encoded protein: CASSAGLNQPQHF.

This clone has just a few counts. The CDR3 reads CASSLAGTESSGNTIYF. Written as DNA, the CDR3 is TGCGCCAGCAGCTTGGCCGGGACTGAAAGCTCTGGAAACACCATATATTTT. The chain combines TRBV5-1 with TRBJ1-3, with a weak D call TRBD1 (5 bases). Trimming left V 0 bases short and J 0 bases short, with 13 bases between. Germline values: CDR1 SGHRS, CDR2 YFSETQ. The CDR3 is made up of 17 amino acids.

This rearrangement joins TRBV18 to TRBJ2-2, with unresolved D. This CDR3 is 15 amino acids long. Between the trimmed V and J ends, which lost 6 bases and 6 bases, there was a span of 17 bases. Per the germline V gene, CDR1 is KGHSH and CDR2 is LQKENI. CDR3 sequence reads: CASSPTPRGSGELFF. The CDR3 bases are TGTGCCAGCTCCCCTACCCCAAGAGGCTCCGGGGAGCTGTTTTTT.

CDR3 DNA: TGTGCCAGCAGTTACCTGACAGGTAGAAATTCACCCCTCCACTTT. Its protein product is CASSYLTGRNSPLHF. The J gene is TRBJ1-6, the V gene TRBV28; D is possibly TRBD1 (6 bases). The CDR3 sequence is 15 residues long. Deletions cut 4 bases from V and 7 bases from J, with 14 bases between. CDR1 and CDR2 (germline): MDHEN, SYDVKM. The full variable domain, its missing parts supplied by reference TRBV28 and TRBJ1-6, is DVKVTQSSRYLVKRTGEKVFLECVQDMDHENMFWYRQDPGLGLRLIYFSYDVKMKEKGDIPEGYSVSREKKERFSLILESASTNQTSMYLCASSYLTGRNSPLHFGNGTRLTVT.

This clone was detected a few times. V usage is TRBV28 and J usage is TRBJ2-6; D remains unclear. Germline V lookup: CDR1 MDHEN, CDR2 SYDVKM. V was shortened by 4 bases and J by 0 bases, with 4 bases between the two germline ends. CDR3 length: 14 amino acids. The CDR3 loop reads CASSYFSGANVLTF. The CDR3 coding sequence is TGTGCCAGCAGTTACTTCTCTGGGGCCAACGTCCTGACTTTC.

The chain combines TRBV5-1 with TRBJ1-3; D uncertain. The germline V and J ends were trimmed by 4 bases and 1 base, with 12 bases remaining between them. Germline V gives CDR1 SGHRS, CDR2 YFSETQ. CDR3 length equals 15 residues. The CDR3 spells CASSTSPGSGNTIYF. The CDR3 nucleotides are TGCGCCAGCAGCACGTCTCCAGGTTCTGGAAACACCATATATTTT.

The chain is built from TRBV15 and TRBJ1-2, with 8 bases lining up with TRBD1. J lost 5 bases, V lost 4 bases, and 6 bases had no gene match. The CDR3 runs to 14 residues. The germline gives CDR1 LNHNV, CDR2 YYDKDF (reference sequence). The CDR3 DNA sequence: TGTGCCACCAGCACAACAGGGGGGGGATATGGCTACACCTTC. Protein: CATSTTGGGYGYTF.

This chain connects TRBV7-2 to TRBJ1-5; D is perhaps TRBD1 (5 bases). This CDR3 has 18 residues. From germline, CDR1 is SGHTA and CDR2 FQGNSA. V was trimmed by 0 bases and J by 1 base, leaving 16 bases between them. CDR3 region: CASSLASTASYSNQPQHF. For the CDR3, the DNA is TGTGCCAGCAGCTTAGCGTCGACAGCATCCTACAGCAATCAGCCCCAGCATTTT.

The V gene is TRBV5-4, the J gene TRBJ2-6; D might be TRBD2 (6 bases). The CDR3 is made up of 16 amino acids. Germline V CDR1 and CDR2: SGHNT, YYREEE (reference sequence). The V end lost 2 bases, the J end lost 0 bases, and 9 bases lay between the germline ends. CDR3 loop: CASSLPGDSGANVLTF. CDR3 sequence (DNA): TGTGCCAGCAGCTTACCGGGGGACTCTGGGGCCAACGTCCTGACTTTC.

The chain links TRBV18 to TRBJ2-1, with 8 positions matching TRBD2. V gave up 0 bases and J gave up 4 bases; unmatched junction bases: 5. The CDR3 runs 16 residues. Germline V lookup: CDR1 KGHSH, CDR2 LQKENI. For the CDR3, the DNA is TGTGCCAGCTCACCACCCCAGCGGGGGCGATACAATGAGCAGTTCTTC. Its translation is CASSPPQRGRYNEQFF.